This T cell receptor (beta chain) is drawn from a study of metastatic and nonmetastatic thyroid tumors. There were no patients who had received any treatment before thyroid surgery. Trimming removed 8 bases from V and 7 bases from J, with 13 bases in between. Germline V lookup: CDR1 MNHNS, CDR2 SASEGT. CDR3 length: 12 residues. TCRdb redid the clone calls on the PCR reads using MiXCR. The repertoire has 20,000 to 25,000 clones, about a quarter of them found once; the top ten carry 5.4%. The sequence was collected from a female donor with papillary thyroid cancer or a benign thyroid nodule (not recorded which). Some clones in this sample may be carry-over from other donors' samples. This sequence joins TRBV6-1 and TRBJ2-3; D is undetermined. The sample was tumor tissue. CDR3 bases: TGTGCCAGCGGCGTATGCGCATATACGCAGTATTTT. Protein product: CASGVCAYTQYF.